The source of this T cell receptor beta chain is a study of shared clonotypes between healthy human individuals. Study-level information: Donors consisted of two women and a few men between 18 and 49.

With regard to this clone: Its antigen is not known.

Overall study findings and caveats: A reduction in generation probabilities was seen for non-shared clonotypes relative to those shared by all four donors.

Repertoires were generated with immunoSEQ multiplex PCR, while TCRdb's copy carries only in-frame clones and drops some. The table lists about 1 million clones, approximately 70% of them singletons, with about 1.5% in the top ten. The CDR3 has 13 residues. Germline V gives CDR1 SEHNR, CDR2 FQNEAQ (reference sequence). The germline V and J ends were trimmed by 5 bases and 11 bases, with 13 bases remaining between them. The chain uses TRBV7-9 and TRBJ1-6; D might be TRBD1 (5 bases). This clonotype was sampled from a man younger than 30 in good health. Sequenced sample: memory CD4+ T cells sorted from blood. Indicated subset: CD45RA-negative fraction. The CDR3: CASSPTEGTPLHF. CDR3 nucleotides: TGTGCCAGCAGCCCCACCGAGGGGACACCCCTCCACTTT.